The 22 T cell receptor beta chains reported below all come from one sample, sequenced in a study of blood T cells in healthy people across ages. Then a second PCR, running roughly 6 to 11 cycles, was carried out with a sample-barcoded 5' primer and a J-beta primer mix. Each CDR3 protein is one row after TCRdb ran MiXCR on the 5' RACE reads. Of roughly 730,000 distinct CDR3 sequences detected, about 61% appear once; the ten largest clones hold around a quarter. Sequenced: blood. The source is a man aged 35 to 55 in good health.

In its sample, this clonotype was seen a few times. The CDR3 protein is CSARALGSSGSLETQYF. CDR3 sequence (DNA): TGCAGTGCTAGAGCCCTCGGGTCTAGCGGGAGTCTGGAGACCCAGTACTTC. The chain combines TRBV20-1 with TRBJ2-5; TRBD2 matches 10 bases. The CDR3 is 17 amino acids. Unmatched junction bases numbered 13, after V lost 1 base and J lost 5 bases. The germline CDR1 and CDR2 sequences are DFQATT and SNEGSKA (reference sequence).

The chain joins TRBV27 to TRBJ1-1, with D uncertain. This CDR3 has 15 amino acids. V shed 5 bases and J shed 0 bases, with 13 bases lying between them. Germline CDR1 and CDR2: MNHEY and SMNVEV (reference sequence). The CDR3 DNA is TGTGCCAGCAGTCAACGGACCTATATGAACACTGAAGCTTTCTTT. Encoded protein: CASSQRTYMNTEAFF.

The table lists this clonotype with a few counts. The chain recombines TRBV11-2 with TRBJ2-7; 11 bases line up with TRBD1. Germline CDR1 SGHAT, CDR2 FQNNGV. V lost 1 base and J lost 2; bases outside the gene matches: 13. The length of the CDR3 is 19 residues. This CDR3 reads CASSLVRTGGPSHPYEQYF. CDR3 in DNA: TGTGCCAGCAGCTTAGTTCGGACAGGGGGCCCATCGCACCCCTACGAGCAGTACTTC.

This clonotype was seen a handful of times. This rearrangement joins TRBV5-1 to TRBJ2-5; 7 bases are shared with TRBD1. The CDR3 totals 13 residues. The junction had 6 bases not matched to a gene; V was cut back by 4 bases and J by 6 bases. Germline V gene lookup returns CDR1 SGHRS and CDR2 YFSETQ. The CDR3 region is CASSEHRGKTQYF. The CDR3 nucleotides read TGCGCCAGCAGCGAACACAGGGGAAAGACCCAGTACTTC.

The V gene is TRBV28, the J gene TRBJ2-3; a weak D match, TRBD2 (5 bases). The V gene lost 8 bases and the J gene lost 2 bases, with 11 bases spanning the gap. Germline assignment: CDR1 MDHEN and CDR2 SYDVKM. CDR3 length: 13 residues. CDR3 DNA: TGTGCCAGCGGCCGGGGTTCCACAGATACGCAGTATTTT. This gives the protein CASGRGSTDTQYF.

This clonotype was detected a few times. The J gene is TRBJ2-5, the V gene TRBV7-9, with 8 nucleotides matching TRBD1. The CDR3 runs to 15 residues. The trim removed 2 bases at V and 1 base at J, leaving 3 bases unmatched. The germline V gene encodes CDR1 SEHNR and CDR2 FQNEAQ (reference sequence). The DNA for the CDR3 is TGTGCCAGCAGCTTACAGGGGGCGGGCCAAGAGACCCAGTACTTC. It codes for CASSLQGAGQETQYF.

Here the CDR3 reads CASSYGQLTQPQHF. The CDR3 DNA is TGTGCCAGCAGCTACGGACAGTTAACGCAGCCCCAGCATTTT. The J gene is TRBJ1-5, the V gene TRBV6-2 or TRBV6-3; D may be TRBD1 (6 bases). Germline CDR1 and CDR2: MNHEY and SVGEGT. This CDR3 region has 14 residues. V was pared by 6 bases and J by 7 bases, with 16 bases between.

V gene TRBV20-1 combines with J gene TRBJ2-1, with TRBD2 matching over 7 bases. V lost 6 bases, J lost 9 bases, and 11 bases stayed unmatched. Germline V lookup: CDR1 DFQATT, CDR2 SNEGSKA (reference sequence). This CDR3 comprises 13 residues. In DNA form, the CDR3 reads TGCAGTGCCTACCTCGGGCGGGAGAGTGAGCAGTTCTTC. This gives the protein CSAYLGRESEQFF.

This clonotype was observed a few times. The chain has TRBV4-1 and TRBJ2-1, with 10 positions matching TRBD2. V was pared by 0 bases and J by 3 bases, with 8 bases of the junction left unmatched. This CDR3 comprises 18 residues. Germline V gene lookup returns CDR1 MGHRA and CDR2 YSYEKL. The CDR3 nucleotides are TGCGCCAGCAGCCAAGACCCCCCTAGCGGGAGTAGCTACAATGAGCAGTTCTTC. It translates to CASSQDPPSGSSYNEQFF.

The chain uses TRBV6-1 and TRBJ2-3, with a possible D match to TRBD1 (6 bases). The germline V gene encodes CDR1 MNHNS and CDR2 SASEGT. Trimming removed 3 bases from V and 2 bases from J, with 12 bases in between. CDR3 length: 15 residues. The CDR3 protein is CASSEGSGDTDTQYF. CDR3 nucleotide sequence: TGTGCCAGCAGTGAGGGTTCAGGGGACACAGATACGCAGTATTTT.

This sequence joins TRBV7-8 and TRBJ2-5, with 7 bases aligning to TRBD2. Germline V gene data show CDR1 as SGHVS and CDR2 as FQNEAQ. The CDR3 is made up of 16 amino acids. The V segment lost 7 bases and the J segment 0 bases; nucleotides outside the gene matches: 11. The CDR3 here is CASIPVGGEDQETQYF. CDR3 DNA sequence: TGTGCCAGCATCCCCGTTGGGGGGGAAGACCAAGAGACCCAGTACTTC.

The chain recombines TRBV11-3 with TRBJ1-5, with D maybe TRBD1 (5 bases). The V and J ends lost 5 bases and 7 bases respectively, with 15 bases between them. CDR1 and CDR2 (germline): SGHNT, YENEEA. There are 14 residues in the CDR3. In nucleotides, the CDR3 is TGTGCCAGCAGCCCTACAGGTTCTGGGCAGCCCCAGCATTTT. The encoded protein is CASSPTGSGQPQHF.

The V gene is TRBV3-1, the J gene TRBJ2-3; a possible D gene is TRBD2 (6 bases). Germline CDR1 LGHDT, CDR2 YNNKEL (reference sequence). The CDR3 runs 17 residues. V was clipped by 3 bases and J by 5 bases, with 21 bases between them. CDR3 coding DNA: TGTGCCAGCAGCCACTCCACCCAGGCGGGAAGTAAAGATACGCAGTATTTT. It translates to CASSHSTQAGSKDTQYF.

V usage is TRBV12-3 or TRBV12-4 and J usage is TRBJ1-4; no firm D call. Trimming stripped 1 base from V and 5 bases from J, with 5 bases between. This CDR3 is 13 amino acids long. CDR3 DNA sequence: TGTGCCAGCAGTTTAGGACGGAATGAAAAACTGTTTTTT. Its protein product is CASSLGRNEKLFF.

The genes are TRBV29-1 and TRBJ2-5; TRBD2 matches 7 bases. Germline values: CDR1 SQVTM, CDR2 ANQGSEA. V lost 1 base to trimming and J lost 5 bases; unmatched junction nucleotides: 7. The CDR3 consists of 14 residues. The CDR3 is CSVEGAGAGETQYF. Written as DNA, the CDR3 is TGCAGCGTTGAAGGGGCGGGAGCGGGCGAGACCCAGTACTTC.

The CDR3 DNA reads as TGCAGTGCTAGTAGAATAGCGGGGGGGAGCACAGATACGCAGTATTTT. Protein product: CSASRIAGGSTDTQYF. V and J are TRBV20-1 and TRBJ2-3; TRBD2 matches 11 bases. J gave up 0 bases and V 3 bases, and 5 bases lay outside the gene matches. Germline CDR1 DFQATT, CDR2 SNEGSKA (reference sequence). The CDR3 spans 16 residues.

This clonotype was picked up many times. CDR3 in DNA: TGTGCCAGCAGCCCTAGGGTTGGTTCGTCAGGGCAGTACTTC. It yields the protein CASSPRVGSSGQYF. The chain couples TRBV5-6 to TRBJ2-7; D is uncertain. Germline V gene sequence: CDR1 SGHDT, CDR2 YYEEEE. With 4 bases removed from V and 9 bases from J, the gap between germline ends came to 20 bases. The CDR3 totals 14 residues. Together with reference TRBV5-6 and TRBJ2-7, the CDR3 gives the full variable domain: DAGVTQSPTHLIKTRGQQVTLRCSPKSGHDTVSWYQQALGQGPQFIFQYYEEEERQRGNFPDRFSGHQFPNYSSELNVNALLLGDSALYLCASSPRVGSSGQYFGPGTRLTVT.

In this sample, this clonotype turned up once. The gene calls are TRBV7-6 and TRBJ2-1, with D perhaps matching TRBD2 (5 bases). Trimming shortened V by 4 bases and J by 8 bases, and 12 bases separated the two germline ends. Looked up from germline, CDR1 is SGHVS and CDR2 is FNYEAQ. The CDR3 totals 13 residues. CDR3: CASSSFTRHEQFF. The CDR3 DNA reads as TGTGCCAGCAGCTCCTTTACTAGACATGAGCAGTTCTTC.

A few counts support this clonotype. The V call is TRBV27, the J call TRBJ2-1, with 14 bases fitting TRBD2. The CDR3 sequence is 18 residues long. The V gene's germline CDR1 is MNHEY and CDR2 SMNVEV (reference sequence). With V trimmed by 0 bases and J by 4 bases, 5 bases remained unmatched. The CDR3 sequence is CASSLSGLAGGNYNEQFF. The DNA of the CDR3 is TGTGCCAGCAGTTTATCCGGACTAGCGGGAGGTAATTACAATGAGCAGTTCTTC.

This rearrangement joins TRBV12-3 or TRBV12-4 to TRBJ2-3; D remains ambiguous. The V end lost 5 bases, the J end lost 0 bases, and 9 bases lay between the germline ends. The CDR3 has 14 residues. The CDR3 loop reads CASSPSRSTDTQYF. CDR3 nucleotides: TGTGCCAGCAGTCCCAGTAGGAGCACAGATACGCAGTATTTT.

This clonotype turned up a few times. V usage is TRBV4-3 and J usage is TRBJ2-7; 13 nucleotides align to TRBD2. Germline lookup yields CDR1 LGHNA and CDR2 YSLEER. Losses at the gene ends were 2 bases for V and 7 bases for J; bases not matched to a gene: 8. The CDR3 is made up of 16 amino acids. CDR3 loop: CASSQTLAGGPGEQYF. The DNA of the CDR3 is TGCGCCAGCAGCCAAACACTAGCGGGAGGGCCAGGGGAGCAGTACTTC.

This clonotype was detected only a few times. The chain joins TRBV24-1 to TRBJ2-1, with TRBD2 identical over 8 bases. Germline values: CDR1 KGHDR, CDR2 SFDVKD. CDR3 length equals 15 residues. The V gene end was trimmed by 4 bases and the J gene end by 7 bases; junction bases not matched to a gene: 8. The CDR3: CATSEGLEKRNEQFF. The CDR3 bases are TGTGCCACCAGTGAGGGACTAGAAAAAAGGAATGAGCAGTTCTTC.